Shown below are 11 T cell receptor beta chains from a single sample sequenced in a study of Tregs in tolerant kidney transplant recipients. Clones were read by immunoSEQ multiplex PCR, and TCRdb kept only the in-frame ones, dropping some. Among about 66,000 clones, 80% to 95% were seen once, and the ten largest hold approximately 11%. Sequenced material: CD8+ T cells from blood, taken before the transplant. The receptor source for this set is a human donor who received a combined kidney and bone marrow transplant.

The J gene is TRBJ1-5, the V gene TRBV10-3; 12 bases line up with TRBD1. Germline lookup yields CDR1 ENHRY and CDR2 SYGVKD. J lost 5 bases, V lost 6 bases, and 5 bases had no gene match. The CDR3 length is 15 residues. The CDR3 region has the DNA TGTGCCATCAGCCCCGGGACAGGGGGCTATCAGCCCCAGCATTTT. This codes for CAISPGTGGYQPQHF.

V usage is TRBV6-6 and J usage is TRBJ1-2; the D is unclear. This CDR3 spans 16 amino acids. The V end was cut by 2 bases, the J end by 3 bases, with 16 bases between. Germline V lookup: CDR1 MNHNY, CDR2 SVGAGI (reference sequence). CDR3 bases: TGTGCCAGCAGTTACACCCCGCAGGCCCCATACTATGGCTACACCTTC. It specifies CASSYTPQAPYYGYTF.

The chain has TRBV7-3 and TRBJ2-2, with D tentatively TRBD2 (5 bases). Looked up from germline, CDR1 is SGHTA and CDR2 is FQGTGA. Trimming stripped 2 bases from V and 5 bases from J, with 9 bases between. The CDR3 consists of 14 residues. The CDR3 loop reads CASSLFGGTGELFF. The CDR3 nucleotides read TGTGCCAGCAGCTTATTCGGAGGTACCGGGGAGCTGTTTTTT.

The chain combines TRBV4-2 with TRBJ2-5; D not resolved. Trimming removed 0 bases at V and 0 bases at J, with 5 bases between. CDR3 length: 14 residues. CDR1 and CDR2 from the germline V gene are LGHNA and YNFKEQ. The CDR3 region has the DNA TGTGCCAGCAGCCAAGAACGGTACCAAGAGACCCAGTACTTC. Its protein is CASSQERYQETQYF.

The gene calls are TRBV5-4 and TRBJ2-3; 9 nucleotides agree with TRBD2. The CDR3 loop spans 18 amino acids. From germline, CDR1 is SGHNT and CDR2 YYREEE (reference sequence). The junction had 13 bases not matched to a gene; V was cut back by 2 bases and J by 3 bases. The CDR3: CASSLVELAGMRTDTQYF. The CDR3 DNA follows: TGTGCCAGCAGCTTAGTAGAACTAGCGGGTATGCGGACAGATACGCAGTATTTT.

The chain recombines TRBV5-6 with TRBJ1-2; 9 bases align to TRBD1. There are 14 residues in the CDR3. The germline V gene encodes CDR1 SGHDT and CDR2 YYEEEE. The V segment lost 2 bases and the J segment 8 bases; nucleotides outside the gene matches: 7. The CDR3 region has the DNA TGTGCCAGCAGCTTCCCGGGACAGGGAGGAGGCTACACCTTC. The encoded protein is CASSFPGQGGGYTF.

V gene TRBV6-1 combines with J gene TRBJ2-1; no clear D. Looked up from germline, CDR1 is MNHNS and CDR2 is SASEGT. The CDR3 is 13 amino acids. Trimming took 7 bases from V and 0 from J, leaving 7 bases between them. This CDR3 reads CASTWSSYNEQFF. Here the CDR3 DNA reads TGTGCCAGCACCTGGAGCTCCTACAATGAGCAGTTCTTC.

V gene TRBV15 combines with J gene TRBJ1-3; D unclear. V was pared by 3 bases and J by 0 bases, with 9 bases between. CDR1 and CDR2 from the germline V gene are LNHNV and YYDKDF (reference sequence). The CDR3 consists of 15 residues. The CDR3 DNA follows: TGTGCCACCAGCAGGACTAAGAGCTCTGGAAACACCATATATTTT. It codes for CATSRTKSSGNTIYF.

The chain combines TRBV9 with TRBJ2-5; 9 bases are a match to TRBD2. CDR1 is SGDLS, CDR2 YYNGEE, per germline. The CDR3 contains 16 residues. V shed 0 bases, J shed 2 bases, and the junction held 5 bases outside the gene matches. CDR3: CASSVGSGRAQETQYF. CDR3 sequence (DNA): TGTGCCAGCAGCGTAGGTAGCGGGAGAGCACAAGAGACCCAGTACTTC.

The genes are TRBV6-5 and TRBJ2-3; the D is unclear. The germline V and J ends were trimmed by 2 bases and 1 base, with 4 bases remaining between them. Germline values: CDR1 MNHEY, CDR2 SVGAGI. The CDR3 has 13 residues. As DNA, the CDR3 is TGTGCCAGCAGTTACGCAGGCACAGATACGCAGTATTTT. This gives the protein CASSYAGTDTQYF.

CDR3 loop: CASSLPSTYGYTF. CDR3 sequence (DNA): TGTGCCAGTAGTCTCCCGAGTACCTATGGCTACACCTTC. V usage is TRBV19 and J usage is TRBJ1-2, with D unresolved. The CDR3 extends over 13 amino acids. V lost 5 bases, J lost 4 bases, and 11 bases lay in between. Germline V gives CDR1 LNHDA, CDR2 SQIVND (reference sequence).